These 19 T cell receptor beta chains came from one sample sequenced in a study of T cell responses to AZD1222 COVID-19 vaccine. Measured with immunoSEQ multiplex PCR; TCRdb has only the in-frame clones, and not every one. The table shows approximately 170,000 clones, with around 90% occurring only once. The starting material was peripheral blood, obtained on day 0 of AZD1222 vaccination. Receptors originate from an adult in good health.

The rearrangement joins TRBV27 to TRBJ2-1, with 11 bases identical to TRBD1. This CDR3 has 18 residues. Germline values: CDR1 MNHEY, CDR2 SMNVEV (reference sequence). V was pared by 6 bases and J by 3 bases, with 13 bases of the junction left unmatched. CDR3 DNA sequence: TGTGCCAGCAGGGAGGGACAGGGGGGTGATCCTCGCTACAATGAGCAGTTCTTC. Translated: CASREGQGGDPRYNEQFF.

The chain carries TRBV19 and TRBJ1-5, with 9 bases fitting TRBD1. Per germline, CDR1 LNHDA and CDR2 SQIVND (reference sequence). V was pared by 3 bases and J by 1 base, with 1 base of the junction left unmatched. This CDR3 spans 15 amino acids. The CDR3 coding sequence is TGTGCCAGTAGTATCGGGACAGGGAGCAATCAGCCCCAGCATTTT. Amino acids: CASSIGTGSNQPQHF. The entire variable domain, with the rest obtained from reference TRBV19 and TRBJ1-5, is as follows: DGGITQSPKYLFRKEGQNVTLSCEQNLNHDAMYWYRQDPGQGLRLIYYSQIVNDFQKGDIAEGYSVSREKKESFPLTVTSAQKNPTAFYLCASSIGTGSNQPQHFGDGTRLSIL.

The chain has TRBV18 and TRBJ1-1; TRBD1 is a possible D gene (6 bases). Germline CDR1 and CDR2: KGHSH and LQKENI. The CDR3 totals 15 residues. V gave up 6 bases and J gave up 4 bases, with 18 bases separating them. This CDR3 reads CASSPSTGRVTEAFF. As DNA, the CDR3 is TGTGCCAGCTCCCCCTCAACAGGGAGGGTCACTGAAGCTTTCTTT.

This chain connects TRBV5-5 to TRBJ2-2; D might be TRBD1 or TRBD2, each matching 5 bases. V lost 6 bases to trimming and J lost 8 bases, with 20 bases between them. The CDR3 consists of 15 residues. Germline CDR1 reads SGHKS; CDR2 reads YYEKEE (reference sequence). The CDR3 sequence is CASTNRDLLSGELFF. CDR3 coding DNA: TGTGCCAGCACCAACCGGGACCTTCTGTCGGGGGAGCTGTTTTTT. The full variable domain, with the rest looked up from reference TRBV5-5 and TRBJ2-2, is DAGVTQSPTHLIKTRGQQVTLRCSPISGHKSVSWYQQVLGQGPQFIFQYYEKEERGRGNFPDRFSARQFPNYSSELNVNALLLGDSALYLCASTNRDLLSGELFFGEGSRLTVL.

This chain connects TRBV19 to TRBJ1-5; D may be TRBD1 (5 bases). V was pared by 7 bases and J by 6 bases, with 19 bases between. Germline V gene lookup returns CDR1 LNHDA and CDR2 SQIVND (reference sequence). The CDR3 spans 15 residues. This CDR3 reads CASTRDGMSGQPQHF. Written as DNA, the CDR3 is TGTGCCAGTACCCGGGACGGGATGTCAGGTCAGCCCCAGCATTTT.

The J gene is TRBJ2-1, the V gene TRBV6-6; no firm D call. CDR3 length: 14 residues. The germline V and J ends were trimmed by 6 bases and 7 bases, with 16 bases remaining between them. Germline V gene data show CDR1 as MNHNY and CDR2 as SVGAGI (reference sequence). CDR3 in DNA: TGTGCCAGCAGCCCGCTTTTCACCGAAAATGAGCAGTTCTTC. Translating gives CASSPLFTENEQFF.

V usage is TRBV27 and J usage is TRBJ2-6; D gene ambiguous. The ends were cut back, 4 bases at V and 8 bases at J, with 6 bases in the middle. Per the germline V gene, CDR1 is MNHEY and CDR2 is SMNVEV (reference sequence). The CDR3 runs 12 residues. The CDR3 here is CASSSTSNVLTF. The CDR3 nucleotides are TGTGCCAGCAGTTCGACCTCCAACGTCCTGACTTTC.

Written as DNA, the CDR3 is TGTGCCAGCAGGTCCTCGGGGGACACCGGGGAGCTGTTTTTT. This gives the protein CASRSSGDTGELFF. The chain employs TRBV6-5 and TRBJ2-2; possible D gene TRBD2, 6 bases. The CDR3 contains 14 residues. Trimming shortened V by 6 bases and J by 3 bases, and 11 bases separated the two germline ends. Germline V CDR1 and CDR2: MNHEY, SVGAGI.

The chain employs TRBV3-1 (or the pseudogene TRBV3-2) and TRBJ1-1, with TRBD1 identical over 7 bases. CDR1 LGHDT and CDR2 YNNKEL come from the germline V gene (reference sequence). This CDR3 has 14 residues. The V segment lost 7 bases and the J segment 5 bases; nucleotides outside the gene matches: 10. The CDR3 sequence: CASTPRQGWTEAFF. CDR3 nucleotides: TGTGCCAGCACCCCCCGACAGGGTTGGACTGAAGCTTTCTTT.

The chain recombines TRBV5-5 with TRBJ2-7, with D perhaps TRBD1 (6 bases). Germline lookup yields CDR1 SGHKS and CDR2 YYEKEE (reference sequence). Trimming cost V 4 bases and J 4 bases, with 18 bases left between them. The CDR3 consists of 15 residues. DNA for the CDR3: TGTGCCAGCAGCGTCCAAGGGGGTTGGTCTTACGAGCAGTACTTC. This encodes CASSVQGGWSYEQYF.

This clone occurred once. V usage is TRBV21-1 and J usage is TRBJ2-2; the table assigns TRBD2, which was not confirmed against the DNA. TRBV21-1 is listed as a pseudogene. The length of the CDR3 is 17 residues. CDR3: CASSKVTRSGDTGELFF. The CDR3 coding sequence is TGTGCCAGCAGCAAAGTAACTCGTTCGGGGGACACCGGGGAGCTGTTTTTT.

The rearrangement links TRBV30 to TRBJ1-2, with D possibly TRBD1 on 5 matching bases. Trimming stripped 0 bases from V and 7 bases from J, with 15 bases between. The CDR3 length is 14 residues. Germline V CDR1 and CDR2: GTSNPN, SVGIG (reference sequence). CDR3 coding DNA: TGTGCCTGGAGTGTACTGTGGGGCGGGGGTGGCTACACCTTC. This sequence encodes CAWSVLWGGGGYTF.

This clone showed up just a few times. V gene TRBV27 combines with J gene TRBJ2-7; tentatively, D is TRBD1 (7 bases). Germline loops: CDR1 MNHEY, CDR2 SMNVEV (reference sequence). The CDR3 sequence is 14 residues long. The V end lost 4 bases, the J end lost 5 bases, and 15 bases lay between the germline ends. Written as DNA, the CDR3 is TGTGCCAGCAGTTCCCGACAGGGAGGCCACGAGCAGTACTTC. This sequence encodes CASSSRQGGHEQYF.

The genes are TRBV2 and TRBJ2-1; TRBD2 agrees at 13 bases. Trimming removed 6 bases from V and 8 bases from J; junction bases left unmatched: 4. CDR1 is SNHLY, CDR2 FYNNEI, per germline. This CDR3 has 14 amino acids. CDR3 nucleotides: TGTGCCAGCAGGAGGACTAGCGGGAGCCATGAGCAGTTCTTC. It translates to CASRRTSGSHEQFF.

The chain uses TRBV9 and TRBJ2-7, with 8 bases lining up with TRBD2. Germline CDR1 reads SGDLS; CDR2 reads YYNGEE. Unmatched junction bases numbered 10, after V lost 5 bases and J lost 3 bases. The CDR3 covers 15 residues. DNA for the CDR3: TGTGCCAGCAGTCCGGGAGGGCGAGCTTACTACGAGCAGTACTTC. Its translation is CASSPGGRAYYEQYF.

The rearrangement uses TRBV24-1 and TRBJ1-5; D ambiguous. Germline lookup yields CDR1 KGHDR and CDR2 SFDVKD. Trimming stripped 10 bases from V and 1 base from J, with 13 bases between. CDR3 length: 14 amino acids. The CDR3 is CATSRRGSNQPQHF. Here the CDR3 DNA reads TGTGCCACTTCCCGCCGGGGAAGCAATCAGCCCCAGCATTTT.

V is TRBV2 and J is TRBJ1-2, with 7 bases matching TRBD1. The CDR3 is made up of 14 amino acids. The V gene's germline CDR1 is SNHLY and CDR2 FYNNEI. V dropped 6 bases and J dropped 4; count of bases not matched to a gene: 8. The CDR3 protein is CASRATGAAYGYTF. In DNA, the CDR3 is TGTGCCAGCAGGGCAACAGGGGCGGCCTATGGCTACACCTTC.

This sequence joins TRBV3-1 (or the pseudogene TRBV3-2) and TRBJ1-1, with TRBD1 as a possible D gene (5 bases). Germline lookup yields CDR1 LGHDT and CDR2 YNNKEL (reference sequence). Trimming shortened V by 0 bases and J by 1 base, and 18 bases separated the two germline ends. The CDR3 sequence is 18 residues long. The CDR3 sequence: CASSQDPRLQDWNTEAFF. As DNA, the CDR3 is TGTGCCAGCAGCCAAGATCCTCGGTTACAGGATTGGAACACTGAAGCTTTCTTT.

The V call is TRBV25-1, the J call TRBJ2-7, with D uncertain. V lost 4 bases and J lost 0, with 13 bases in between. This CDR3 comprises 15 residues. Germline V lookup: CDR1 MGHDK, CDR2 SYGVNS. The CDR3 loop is CASSGTIDNSYEQYF. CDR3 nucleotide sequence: TGTGCCAGCAGTGGGACCATAGACAACTCCTACGAGCAGTACTTC.